This T cell receptor beta chain comes out of a study of blood T cell repertoires in COVID-19. Germline loops: CDR1 SGHTA, CDR2 FQGNSA. The ends were cut back, 4 bases at V and 4 bases at J, with 10 bases in the middle. This CDR3 is 13 amino acids long. TCRdb's table, derived via immunoSEQ multiplex PCR, lists solely in-frame clones and lacks some. The sample shows fewer than 350,000 clones, around 85% of them seen only once. The receptor's source is a young woman who had been exposed to COVID-19. The chain combines TRBV7-2 with TRBJ1-1; D is perhaps TRBD1 (5 bases). The material sequenced was PBMCs or T cells enriched from blood (not recorded which). The CDR3 DNA follows: TGTGCCAGCAGCTCGCAGGGTCGCACTGAAGCTTTCTTT. This gives the protein CASSSQGRTEAFF.